One T cell receptor (beta chain) is described in this entry. Single viable CD3+CD4+CD8-CD45RO+ cells were sorted as the memory CD4+ T cells. The data derive from a study of memory CD4+ T cells and cytomegalovirus serostatus. Some clones are missing from TCRdb's copy, which holds only in-frame ones; the method was immunoSEQ multiplex PCR. The table records roughly 50,000 clones, more than 65% of them present only once. V was trimmed by 2 bases and J by 2 bases, leaving 17 bases between them. Germline CDR1 reads KGHSH; CDR2 reads LQKENI. There are 17 residues in the CDR3. This sequence originates from an adult in good health and CMV-seronegative. Some clones in this sample may be carry-over from other donors' samples. V usage is TRBV18 and J usage is TRBJ2-3, with D possibly TRBD2 on 5 matching bases. Sequencing was done on a sample of memory CD4+ T cells from blood. Here the CDR3 DNA reads TGTGCCAGCTCACCATGGAGAGGGCAGGTCAACACAGATACGCAGTATTTT. Protein: CASSPWRGQVNTDTQYF. The whole variable domain, filled in from reference TRBV18 and TRBJ2-3, reads NAGVMQNPRHLVRRRGQEARLRCSPMKGHSHVYWYRQLPEEGLKFMVYLQKENIIDESGMPKERFSAEFPKEGPSILRIQQVVRGDSAAYFCASSPWRGQVNTDTQYFGPGTRLTVL.